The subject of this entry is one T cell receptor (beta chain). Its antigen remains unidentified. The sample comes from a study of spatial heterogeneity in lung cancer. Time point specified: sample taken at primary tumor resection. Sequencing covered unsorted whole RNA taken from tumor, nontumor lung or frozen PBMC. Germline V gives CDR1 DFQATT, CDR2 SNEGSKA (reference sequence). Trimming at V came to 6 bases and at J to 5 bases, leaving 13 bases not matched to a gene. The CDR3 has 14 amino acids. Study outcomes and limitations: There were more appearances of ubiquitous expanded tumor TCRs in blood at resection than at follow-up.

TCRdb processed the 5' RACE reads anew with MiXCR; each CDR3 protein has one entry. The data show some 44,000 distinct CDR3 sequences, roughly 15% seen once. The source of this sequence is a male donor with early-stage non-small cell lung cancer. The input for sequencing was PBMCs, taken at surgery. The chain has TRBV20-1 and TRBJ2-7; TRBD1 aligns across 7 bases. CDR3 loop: CSAPGQAQGDEQYF. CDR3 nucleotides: TGCAGTGCCCCCGGACAGGCCCAAGGGGACGAGCAGTACTTC.